This T cell receptor (beta chain) was captured in a study of tumor-infiltrating lymphocytes in oesophageal squamous cell carcinoma. V was trimmed by 1 base and J by 7 bases, leaving 11 bases between them. The V gene's germline CDR1 is SGHVS and CDR2 FQNEAQ. CDR3 length equals 14 residues. MiXCR, applied by TCRdb to the PCR reads, yields one record per CDR3 protein. This table has around 15,000 distinct CDR3 sequences, roughly 55% appearing once. The sequenced sample consisted of esophageal tumor tissue. The clonotype originates from a male donor with esophageal squamous cell carcinoma. The V gene is TRBV7-8, the J gene TRBJ2-1; D remains unclear. The CDR3, as DNA: TGTGCCAGCAGCTTAGGCTACGTGGGGAATGAGCAGTTCTTC. This codes for CASSLGYVGNEQFF.